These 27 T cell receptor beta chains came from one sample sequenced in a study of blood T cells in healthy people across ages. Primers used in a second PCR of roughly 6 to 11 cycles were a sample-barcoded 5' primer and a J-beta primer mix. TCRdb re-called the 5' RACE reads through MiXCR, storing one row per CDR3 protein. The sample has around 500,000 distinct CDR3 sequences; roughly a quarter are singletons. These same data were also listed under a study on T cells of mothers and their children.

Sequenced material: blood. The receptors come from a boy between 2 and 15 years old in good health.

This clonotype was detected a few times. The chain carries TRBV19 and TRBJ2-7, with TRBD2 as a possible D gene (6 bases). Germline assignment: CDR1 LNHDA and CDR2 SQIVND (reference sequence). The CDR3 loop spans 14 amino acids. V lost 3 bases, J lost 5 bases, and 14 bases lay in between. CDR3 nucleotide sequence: TGTGCCAGTAGTATTGGGTATTTAGCGGACGAGCAGTACTTC. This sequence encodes CASSIGYLADEQYF.

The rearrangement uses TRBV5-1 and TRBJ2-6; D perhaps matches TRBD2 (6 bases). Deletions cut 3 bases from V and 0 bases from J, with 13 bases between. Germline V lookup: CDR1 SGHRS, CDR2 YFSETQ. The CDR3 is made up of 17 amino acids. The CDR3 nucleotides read TGCGCCAGCAGCTCTGGGACTTCAAGCTCTGGGGCCAACGTCCTGACTTTC. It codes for CASSSGTSSSGANVLTF.

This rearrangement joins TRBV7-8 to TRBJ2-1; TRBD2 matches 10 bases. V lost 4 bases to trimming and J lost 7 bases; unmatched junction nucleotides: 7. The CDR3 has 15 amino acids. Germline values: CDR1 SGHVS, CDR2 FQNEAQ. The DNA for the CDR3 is TGTGCCAGCAGCTACAAGCGGGAGGGTCGGAATGAGCAGTTCTTC. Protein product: CASSYKREGRNEQFF. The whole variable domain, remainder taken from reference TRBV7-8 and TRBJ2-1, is GAGVSQSPRYKVAKRGQDVALRCDPISGHVSLFWYQQALGQGPEFLTYFQNEAQLDKSGLPSDRFFAERPEGSVSTLKIQRTQQEDSAVYLCASSYKREGRNEQFFGPGTRLTVL.

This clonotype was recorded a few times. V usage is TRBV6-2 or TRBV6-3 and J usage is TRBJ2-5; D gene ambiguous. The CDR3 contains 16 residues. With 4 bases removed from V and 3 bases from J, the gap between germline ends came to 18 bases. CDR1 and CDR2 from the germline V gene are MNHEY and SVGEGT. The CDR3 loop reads CASSSPHRGVEETQYF. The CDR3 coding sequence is TGTGCCAGCAGTTCTCCCCATCGTGGGGTTGAAGAGACCCAGTACTTC.

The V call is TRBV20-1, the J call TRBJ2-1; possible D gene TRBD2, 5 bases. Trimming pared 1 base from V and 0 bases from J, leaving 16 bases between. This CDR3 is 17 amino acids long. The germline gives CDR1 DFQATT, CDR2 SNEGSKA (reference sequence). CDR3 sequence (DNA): TGCAGTGCTAGAGTGAGCGGAGGCCCTAGCTCCTACAATGAGCAGTTCTTC. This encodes CSARVSGGPSSYNEQFF.

This CDR3 reads CASSPLRTSNTDTQYF. The CDR3 nucleotides read TGTGCCAGCTCACCACTAAGGACTAGCAATACAGATACGCAGTATTTT. The chain carries TRBV18 and TRBJ2-3; 8 bases are a match to TRBD2. This CDR3 comprises 16 residues. From germline, CDR1 is KGHSH and CDR2 LQKENI. The V segment lost 1 base and the J segment 3 bases; nucleotides outside the gene matches: 6.

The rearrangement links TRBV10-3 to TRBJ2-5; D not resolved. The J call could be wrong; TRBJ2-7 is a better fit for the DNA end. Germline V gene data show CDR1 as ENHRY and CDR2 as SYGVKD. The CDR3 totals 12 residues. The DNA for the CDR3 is TGTGCCATCACAAACGGCGCCAGCGAGCAGTACTTC. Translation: CAITNGASEQYF.

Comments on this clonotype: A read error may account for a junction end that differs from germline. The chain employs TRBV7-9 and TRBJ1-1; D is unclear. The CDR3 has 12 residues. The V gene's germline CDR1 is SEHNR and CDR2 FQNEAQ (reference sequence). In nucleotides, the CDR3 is TGTGCCAGCAGCTTATTAGGAACTGAAACTTTCTTT. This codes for CASSLLGTETFF.

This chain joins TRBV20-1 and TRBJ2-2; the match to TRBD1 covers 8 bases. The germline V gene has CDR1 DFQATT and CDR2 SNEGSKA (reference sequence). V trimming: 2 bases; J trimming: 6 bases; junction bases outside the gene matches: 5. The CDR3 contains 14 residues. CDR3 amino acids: CSARPGQESGELFF. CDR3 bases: TGCAGTGCTAGACCGGGACAGGAGTCCGGGGAGCTGTTTTTT.

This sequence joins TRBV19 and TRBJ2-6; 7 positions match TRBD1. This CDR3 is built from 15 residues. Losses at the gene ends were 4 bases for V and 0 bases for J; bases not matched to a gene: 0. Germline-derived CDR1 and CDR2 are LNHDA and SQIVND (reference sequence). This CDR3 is CASSNRGSGANVLTF. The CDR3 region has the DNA TGTGCCAGTAGTAACAGGGGCTCTGGGGCCAACGTCCTGACTTTC.

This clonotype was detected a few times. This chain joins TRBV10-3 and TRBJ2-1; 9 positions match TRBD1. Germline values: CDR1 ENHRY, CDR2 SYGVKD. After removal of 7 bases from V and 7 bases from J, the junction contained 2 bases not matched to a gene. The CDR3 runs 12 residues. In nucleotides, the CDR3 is TGTGCCATCATGGACAGGGGAAATGAGCAGTTCTTC. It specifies CAIMDRGNEQFF.

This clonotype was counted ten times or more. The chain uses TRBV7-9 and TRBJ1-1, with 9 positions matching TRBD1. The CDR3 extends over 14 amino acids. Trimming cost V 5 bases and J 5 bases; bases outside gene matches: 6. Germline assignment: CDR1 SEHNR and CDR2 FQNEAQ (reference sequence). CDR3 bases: TGTGCCAGCAGCCCCGGACAGGGGTGGACTGAAGCTTTCTTT. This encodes CASSPGQGWTEAFF.

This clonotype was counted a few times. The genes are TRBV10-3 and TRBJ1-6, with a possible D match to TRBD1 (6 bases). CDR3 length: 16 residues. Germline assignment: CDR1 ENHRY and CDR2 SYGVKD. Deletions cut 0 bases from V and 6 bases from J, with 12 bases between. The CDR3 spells CAISESPDSFNSPLHF. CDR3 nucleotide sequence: TGTGCCATCAGTGAGTCTCCGGACAGTTTTAATTCACCCCTCCACTTT.

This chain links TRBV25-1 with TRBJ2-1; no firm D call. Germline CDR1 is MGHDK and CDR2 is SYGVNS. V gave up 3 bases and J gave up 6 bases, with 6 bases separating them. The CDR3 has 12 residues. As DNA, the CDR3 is TGTGCCAGCAGTGACTCAAGCAATGAGCAGTTCTTC. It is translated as CASSDSSNEQFF. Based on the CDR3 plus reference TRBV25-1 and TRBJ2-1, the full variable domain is EADIYQTPRYLVIGTGKKITLECSQTMGHDKMYWYQQDPGMELHLIHYSYGVNSTEKGDLSSESTVSRIRTEHFPLTLESARPSHTSQYLCASSDSSNEQFFGPGTRLTVL.

CDR3 residues: CASRMHLGSYEQYF. CDR3 nucleotides: TGTGCCAGCAGAATGCACCTAGGGTCCTACGAGCAGTACTTC. The chain has TRBV12-3 or TRBV12-4 and TRBJ2-1, with D uncertain. The tail of the sequence fits TRBJ2-7 better, so the J call may be wrong. The CDR3 length is 14 residues.

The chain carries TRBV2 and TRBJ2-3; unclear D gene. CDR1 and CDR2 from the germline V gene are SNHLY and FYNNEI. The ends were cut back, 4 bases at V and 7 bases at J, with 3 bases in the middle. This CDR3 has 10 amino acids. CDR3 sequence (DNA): TGTGCCAGCAGTGCGTATACGCAGTATTTT. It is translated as CASSAYTQYF. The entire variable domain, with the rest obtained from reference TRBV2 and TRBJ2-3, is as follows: EPEVTQTPSHQVTQMGQEVILRCVPISNHLYFYWYRQILGQKVEFLVSFYNNEISEKSEIFDDQFSVERPDGSNFTLKIRSTKLEDSAMYFCASSAYTQYFGPGTRLTVL.

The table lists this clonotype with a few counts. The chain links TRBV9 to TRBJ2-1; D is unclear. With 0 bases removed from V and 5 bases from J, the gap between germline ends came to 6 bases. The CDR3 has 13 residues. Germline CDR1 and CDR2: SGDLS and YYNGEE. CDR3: CASSVVGDNEQFF. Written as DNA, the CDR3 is TGTGCCAGCAGCGTAGTCGGTGACAATGAGCAGTTCTTC.

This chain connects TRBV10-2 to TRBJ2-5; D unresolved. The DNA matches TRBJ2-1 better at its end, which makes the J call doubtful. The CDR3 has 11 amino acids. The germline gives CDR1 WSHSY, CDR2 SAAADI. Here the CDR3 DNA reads TGCGCCAGCTCCCCAAATTATGAGCAGTTCTTC. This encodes CASSPNYEQFF.

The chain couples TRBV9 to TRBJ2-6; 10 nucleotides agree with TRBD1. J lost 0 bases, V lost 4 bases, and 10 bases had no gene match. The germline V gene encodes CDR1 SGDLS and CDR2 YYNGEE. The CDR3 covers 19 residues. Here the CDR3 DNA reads TGTGCCAGCAGCTCAACACCGGGACAGGGGTTCTCTGGGGCCAACGTCCTGACTTTC. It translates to CASSSTPGQGFSGANVLTF.

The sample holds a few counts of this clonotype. CDR3 nucleotide sequence: TGTGCCAGCTCGGAGAGGGACAGGTCGTCGGGTGAGCAGTACTTC. Protein sequence: CASSERDRSSGEQYF. The chain has TRBV18 and TRBJ2-7; 8 bases are a match to TRBD1. Trimming cost V 6 bases and J 7 bases; bases outside gene matches: 14. Germline lookup yields CDR1 KGHSH and CDR2 LQKENI. The CDR3 contains 15 residues. The full variable domain, its missing parts supplied by reference TRBV18 and TRBJ2-7, is NAGVMQNPRHLVRRRGQEARLRCSPMKGHSHVYWYRQLPEEGLKFMVYLQKENIIDESGMPKERFSAEFPKEGPSILRIQQVVRGDSAAYFCASSERDRSSGEQYFGPGTRLTVT.

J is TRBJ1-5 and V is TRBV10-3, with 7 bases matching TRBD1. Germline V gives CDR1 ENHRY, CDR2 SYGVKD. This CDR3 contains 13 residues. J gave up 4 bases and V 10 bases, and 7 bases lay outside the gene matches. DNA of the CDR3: TGTGCCACTCTTCCGGGACAGAATCAGCCCCAGCATTTT. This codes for CATLPGQNQPQHF.

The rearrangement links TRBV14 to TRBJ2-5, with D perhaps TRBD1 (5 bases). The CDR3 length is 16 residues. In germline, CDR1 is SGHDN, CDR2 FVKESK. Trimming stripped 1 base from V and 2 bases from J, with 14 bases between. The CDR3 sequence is CASSQGSRALQETQYF. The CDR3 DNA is TGTGCCAGCAGCCAAGGTTCCAGGGCTCTACAAGAGACCCAGTACTTC.

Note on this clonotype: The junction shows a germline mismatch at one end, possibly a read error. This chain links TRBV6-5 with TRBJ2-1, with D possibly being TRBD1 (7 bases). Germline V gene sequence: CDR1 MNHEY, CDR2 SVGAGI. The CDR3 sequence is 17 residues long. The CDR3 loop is CAGSYSPLRGVYNEQFF. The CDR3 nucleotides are TGTGCCGGCAGTTACTCCCCACTCAGGGGGGTCTACAATGAGCAGTTCTTC.

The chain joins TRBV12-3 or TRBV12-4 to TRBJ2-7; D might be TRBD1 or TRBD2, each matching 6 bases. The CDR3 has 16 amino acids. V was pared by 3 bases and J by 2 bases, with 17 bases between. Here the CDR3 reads CASSFSHGGRAYEQYF. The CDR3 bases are TGTGCCAGCAGTTTCTCCCACGGGGGCCGCGCCTACGAGCAGTACTTC.

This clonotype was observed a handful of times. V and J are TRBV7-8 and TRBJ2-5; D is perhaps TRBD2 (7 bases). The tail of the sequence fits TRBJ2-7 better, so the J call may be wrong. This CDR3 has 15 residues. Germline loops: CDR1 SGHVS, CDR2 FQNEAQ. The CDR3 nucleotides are TGTGCCAGCAGCTCCCCTCGGGGGGCCTCCTACGAGCAGTACTTC. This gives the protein CASSSPRGASYEQYF.

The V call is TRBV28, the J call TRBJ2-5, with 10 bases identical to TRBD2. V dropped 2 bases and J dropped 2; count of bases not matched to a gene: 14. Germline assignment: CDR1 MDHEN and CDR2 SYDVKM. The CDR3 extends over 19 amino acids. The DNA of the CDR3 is TGTGCCAGCAGTTTAGGATCCCTTCAGCGGGGGGGACCTCAAGAGACCCAGTACTTC. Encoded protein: CASSLGSLQRGGPQETQYF. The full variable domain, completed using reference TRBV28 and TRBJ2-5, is DVKVTQSSRYLVKRTGEKVFLECVQDMDHENMFWYRQDPGLGLRLIYFSYDVKMKEKGDIPEGYSVSREKKERFSLILESASTNQTSMYLCASSLGSLQRGGPQETQYFGPGTRLLVL.

This CDR3 is CASSADPNRGRIYEQYF. Written as DNA, the CDR3 is TGTGCCAGCAGCGCTGACCCAAACAGGGGGCGCATCTACGAGCAGTACTTC. The chain joins TRBV5-8 to TRBJ2-5; 9 bases are shared with TRBD1. The DNA matches TRBJ2-7 better at its end, which makes the J call doubtful. Germline V CDR1 and CDR2: SGHTS, YDEGEE. This CDR3 region has 17 residues.